This TCR beta chain was profiled in a study of T cells in Graves' hyperthyroidism and ophthalmopathy. The CDR3 regions of TCR beta were amplified from RNA transcripts. During a first-round RT-PCR of the TCR CDR3, the HTBI primer set was used. TCRdb ran MiXCR on the multiplex PCR reads and lists one entry per CDR3 protein. The sample contains approximately 430,000 distinct CDR3 sequences, about a sixth of which appear only once. Germline values: CDR1 MGHRA, CDR2 YSYEKL. Trimming took 6 bases from V and 5 from J, leaving 13 bases between them. CDR3 size: 14 residues. Sequencing was carried out using blood. This sequence joins TRBV4-1 and TRBJ2-2; weak D call: TRBD1 (5 bases). The source is a woman younger than 30 with Graves' hyperthyroidism. CDR3: CASRPGWETGELFF. DNA of the CDR3: TGCGCCAGCAGACCAGGGTGGGAAACCGGGGAGCTGTTTTTT.